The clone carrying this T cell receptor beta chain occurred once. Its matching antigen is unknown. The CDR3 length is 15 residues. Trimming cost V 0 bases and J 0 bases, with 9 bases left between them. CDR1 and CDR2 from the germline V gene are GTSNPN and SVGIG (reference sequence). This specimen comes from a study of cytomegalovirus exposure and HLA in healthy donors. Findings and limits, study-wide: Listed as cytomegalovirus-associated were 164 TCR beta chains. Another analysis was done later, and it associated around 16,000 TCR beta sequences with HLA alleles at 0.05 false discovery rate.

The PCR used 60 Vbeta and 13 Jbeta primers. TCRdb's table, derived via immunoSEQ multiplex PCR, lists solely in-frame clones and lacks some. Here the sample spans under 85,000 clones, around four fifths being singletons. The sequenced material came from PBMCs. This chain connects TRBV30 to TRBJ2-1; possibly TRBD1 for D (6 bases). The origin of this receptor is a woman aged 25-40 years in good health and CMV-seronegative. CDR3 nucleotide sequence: TGTGCCTGGAGTGTAAGGGGGAGCTCCTACAATGAGCAGTTCTTC. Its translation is CAWSVRGSSYNEQFF.